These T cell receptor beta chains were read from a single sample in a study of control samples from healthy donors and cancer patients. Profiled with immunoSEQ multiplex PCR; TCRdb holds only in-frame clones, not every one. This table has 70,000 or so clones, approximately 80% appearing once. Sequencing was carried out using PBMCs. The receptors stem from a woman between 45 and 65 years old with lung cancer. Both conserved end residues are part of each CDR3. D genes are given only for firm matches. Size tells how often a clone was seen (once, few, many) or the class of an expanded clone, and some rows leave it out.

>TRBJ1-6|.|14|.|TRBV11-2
TGTGCCAGCAGACCAGGACTGGATAATTCACCCCTCCACTTT
CASRPGLDNSPLHF
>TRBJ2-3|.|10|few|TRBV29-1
TGCAGCGTTGGTCATGATACGCAGTATTTT
CSVGHDTQYF
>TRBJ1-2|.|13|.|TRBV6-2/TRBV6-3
TGTGCCAGCAGCGAGGGAAAAGGGATGGGCTACACCTTC
CASSEGKGMGYTF
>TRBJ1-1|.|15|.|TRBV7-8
TGTGCCAGCAGCGTAACCACAGGGTTGAACACTGAAGCTTTCTTT
CASSVTTGLNTEAFF
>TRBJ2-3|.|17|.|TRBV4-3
TGCGCCAGCAGCCAAGAGGGGGTGGGCGGGGTAGCAGATACGCAGTATTTT
CASSQEGVGGVADTQYF
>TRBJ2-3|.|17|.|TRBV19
TGTGCCAGTAGTACCGGGACACCTGGAAGGGGCACAGATACGCAGTATTTT
CASSTGTPGRGTDTQYF
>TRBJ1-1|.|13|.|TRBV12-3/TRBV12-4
TGTGCCAGCAGTCTTGGATTGAACACTGAGGCTTTCTTT
CASSLGLNTEAFF
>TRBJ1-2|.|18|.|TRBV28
TGTGCCAGCAGTCTAACTATTACTCCGGACCCGGGAGACTATGGCTACACCTTC
CASSLTITPDPGDYGYTF
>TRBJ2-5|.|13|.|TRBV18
TGTGCCAGCTCACCACCGGGGAAAGAGACCCAGTACTTC
CASSPPGKETQYF
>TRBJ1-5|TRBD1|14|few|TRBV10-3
TGTGCCACCTCACAGGGGGCTATCAATCAGCCCCAGCATTTT
CATSQGAINQPQHF
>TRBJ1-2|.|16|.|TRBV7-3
TGTGCCAGCAGCTTAACGGGGGGCCAGTTTAACTATGGCTACACCTTC
CASSLTGGQFNYGYTF
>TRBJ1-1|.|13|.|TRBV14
TGTGCCAGCAGCACCCTGGTGAACACTGAAGCTTTCTTT
CASSTLVNTEAFF
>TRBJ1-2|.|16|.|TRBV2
TGTGCCAGCAGTGAACCGACGGATTCACCTGATGAAGGCTACACCTTC
CASSEPTDSPDEGYTF
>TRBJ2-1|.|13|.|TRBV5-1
TGCGCCAGCAGCTTGAGTCTAGCGTATGAGCAGTTCTTC
CASSLSLAYEQFF
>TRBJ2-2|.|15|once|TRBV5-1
TGCGCCAGCAGCTTGAGGGAAACGAACACCGGGGAGCTGTTTTTT
CASSLRETNTGELFF
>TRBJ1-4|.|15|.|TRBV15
TGTGCCACCAGCAGAGATCTAACAGGGAAAGAAAAACTGTTTTTT
CATSRDLTGKEKLFF
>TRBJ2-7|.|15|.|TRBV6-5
TGTGCCAGCAGTCTGAAGCCAACAGGGTTCCACGAGCAGTACTTC
CASSLKPTGFHEQYF
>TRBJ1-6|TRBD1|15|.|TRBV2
TGTGCCAGCAGGTTTGAACAGGGGGCTGTTTCACCCCTCCACTTT
CASRFEQGAVSPLHF
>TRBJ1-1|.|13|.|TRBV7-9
TGTGCCAGCAGCTTAATGGAGAACACTGAAGCTTTCTTT
CASSLMENTEAFF
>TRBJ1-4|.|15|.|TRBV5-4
TGTGCCAGCAGCTTGGACAGCACAACTAATGAAAAACTGTTTTTT
CASSLDSTTNEKLFF
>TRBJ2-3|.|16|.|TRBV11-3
TGTGCCAGCAGCTTAGGGAATAGGTGGGGCACAGATACGCAGTATTTT
CASSLGNRWGTDTQYF
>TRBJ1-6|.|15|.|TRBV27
TGTGCCAGCAGTTTATCCTCAGGGCTGGGTTCACCCCTCCACTTT
CASSLSSGLGSPLHF
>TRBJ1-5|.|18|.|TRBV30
TGTGCCTGGAGTGTCGGGACGGACGATTTGGTTGACAATCAGCCCCAGCATTTT
CAWSVGTDDLVDNQPQHF
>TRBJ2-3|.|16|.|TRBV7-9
TGTGCCAGCAGCTTAGCTACGGGACACTACACAGATACGCAGTATTTT
CASSLATGHYTDTQYF
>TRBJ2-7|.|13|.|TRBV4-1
TGCGCCAGCAGCCAAGAATGGTCCTACGAGCAGTACTTC
CASSQEWSYEQYF
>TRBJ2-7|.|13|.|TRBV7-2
TGTGCCAGCAGCTTTCCACCAACCTACGAGCAGTACTTC
CASSFPPTYEQYF
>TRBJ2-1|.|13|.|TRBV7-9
TGTGCCAGCAGCCGAGACAGTTACAATGAGCAGTTCTTC
CASSRDSYNEQFF
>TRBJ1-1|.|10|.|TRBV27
TGTGCCAGCAAGGGGAGAGAAGCTTTCTTT
CASKGREAFF
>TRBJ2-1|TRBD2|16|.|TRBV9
TGTGCCAGCAGCGTAGGAAATAGCGGGGGGATAAATGAGCAGTTCTTC
CASSVGNSGGINEQFF
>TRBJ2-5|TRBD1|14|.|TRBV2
TGTGCCAGCAGTTTTTCGACAGGGCAAGAGACCCAGTACTTC
CASSFSTGQETQYF
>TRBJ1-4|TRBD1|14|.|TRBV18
TGTGCCAGCTCTCCTCCGGGACAGAATGAAAAACTGTTTTTT
CASSPPGQNEKLFF
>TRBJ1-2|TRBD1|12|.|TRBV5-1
TGCGCCAGCGGGACAGACAACTATGGCTACACCTTC
CASGTDNYGYTF
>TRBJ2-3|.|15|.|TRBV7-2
TGTGCCAGCAGCCCGTGGGGGGGCGGCACAGATACGCAGTATTTT
CASSPWGGGTDTQYF
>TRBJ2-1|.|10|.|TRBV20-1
TGCAGCGCACTAGGCAATGAGCAGTTCTTC
CSALGNEQFF
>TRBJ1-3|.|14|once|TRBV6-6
TGTGCCAGCAGTTACTCTAAGGAAGAGAACACCATATATTTT
CASSYSKEENTIYF
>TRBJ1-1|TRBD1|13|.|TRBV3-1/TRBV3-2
TGTGCCAGCAGCGCGCAGGGGGGGCCTGAAGCTTTCTTT
CASSAQGGPEAFF
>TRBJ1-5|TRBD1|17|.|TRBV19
TGTGCCAGTACCGGACGGACAGGGAGGTATAGCAATCAGCCCCAGCATTTT
CASTGRTGRYSNQPQHF
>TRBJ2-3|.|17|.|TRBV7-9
TGTGCCAGCAGCGACTTATCCGGGATCTTTAGCACAGATACGCAGTATTTT
CASSDLSGIFSTDTQYF
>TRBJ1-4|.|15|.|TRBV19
TGTGCCAGTAGCCCCCCGGGGGGATTAGATGAAAAACTGTTTTTT
CASSPPGGLDEKLFF
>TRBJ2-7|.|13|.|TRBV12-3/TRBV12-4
TGTGCCAGCAGTACCCCGAAAACCTACGAGCAGTACTTC
CASSTPKTYEQYF
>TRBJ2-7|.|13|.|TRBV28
TGTGCCAGCAGTTTCTCCAGGTCCTACGAGCAGTACTTC
CASSFSRSYEQYF
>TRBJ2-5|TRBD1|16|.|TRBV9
TGTGCCAGCAGCGTAGGGACAGGGCTACCTCAAGAGACCCAGTACTTC
CASSVGTGLPQETQYF
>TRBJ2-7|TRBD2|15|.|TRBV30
TGTGCCTGGAGGGAGCCGGGACTAGCGGGGATCGAGCAGTACTTC
CAWREPGLAGIEQYF
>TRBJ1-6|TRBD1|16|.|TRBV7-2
TGTGCCAGCAGCTGGGACAGGGAACCGTATAATTCACCCCTCCACTTT
CASSWDREPYNSPLHF
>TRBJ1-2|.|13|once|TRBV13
TGTGCCAGCAGCGAACCAGGGCACTATGGCTACACCTTC
CASSEPGHYGYTF
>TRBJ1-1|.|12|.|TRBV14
TGTGCCGGCAGCCAAGTAGGGACTGAAGCTTTCTTT
CAGSQVGTEAFF
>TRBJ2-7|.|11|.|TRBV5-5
TGTGCCAGCAGCTTCTCCTACGAGCAGTACTTC
CASSFSYEQYF
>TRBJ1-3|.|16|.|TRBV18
TGTGCCAGCTCACCACCGGCGGGTTTCTCTGGAAACACCATATATTTT
CASSPPAGFSGNTIYF
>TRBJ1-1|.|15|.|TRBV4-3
TGCGCCAGCAGCCAGGACACTCAGGTCAACACTGAAGCTTTCTTT
CASSQDTQVNTEAFF
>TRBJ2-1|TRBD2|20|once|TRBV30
TGTGCCTGGAGTTCCTCTTCCGGGACTAGCGGTAGTAGCTCCTACAATGAGCAGTTCTTC
CAWSSSSGTSGSSSYNEQFF
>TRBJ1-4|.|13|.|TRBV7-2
TGTGCCAGCAGCTTCCGTGTCAATGAAAAACTGTTTTTT
CASSFRVNEKLFF
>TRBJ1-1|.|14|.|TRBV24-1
TGTGCCACCTCCGCGACAGGAGGAAACACTGAAGCTTTCTTT
CATSATGGNTEAFF